This T cell receptor beta chain was obtained from a study of blood T cell repertoires in COVID-19. This clone was picked up a small number of times. The V gene's germline CDR1 is SNHLY and CDR2 FYNNEI. The junction had 9 bases not matched to a gene; V was cut back by 10 bases and J by 15 bases. The CDR3 sequence is 12 residues long. Measured with immunoSEQ multiplex PCR; TCRdb has only the in-frame clones, and not every one. The table has about 210,000 clones, just over 85% seen once. This sequence joins TRBV2 and TRBJ1-6; TRBD1 aligns across 10 bases. The TCR was taken from a young man with active or convalescent COVID-19. The sequencing input was peripheral blood. Written as DNA, the CDR3 is TGTGCCAAAACCGGGACAGGGGACCGCCTCCACTTT. As protein: CAKTGTGDRLHF.